This T cell receptor (beta chain) originates from a study of T-cell reconstitution after alpha-beta-depleted transplantation in children. Study conclusions and caveats: Several hundred expanded graft clones reportedly were the source of alpha-beta T cells about two months after transplant. The authors attributed T-cell counts and diversity one year after transplant mostly to newly produced T cells. Where some patients showed high TCRbeta diversity at day 60, it came from recipient T cells and thymic progenitors that had survived.

The CDR3 consists of 11 residues. V lost 8 bases, J lost 8 bases, and 8 bases stayed unmatched. The V gene's germline CDR1 is DFQATT and CDR2 SNEGSKA (reference sequence). Preparation of the TCRbeta library was carried out with unique molecular identifiers. TCRdb passed the PCR reads through MiXCR, listing each CDR3 protein once. The sample lists about 580,000 distinct CDR3 sequences; under 25% were seen once. Comments on this clonotype: Its matching antigen is unknown.

Sample: PBMCs, mostly from graft donor cells, taken 360 days after TCRalphabeta/CD19-depleted stem cell transplant. The V call is TRBV20-1, the J call TRBJ1-2; 7 bases match TRBD1. The sequence was obtained from a boy in the first two years of life who had a stem cell transplant for acute myeloid leukemia, so the T cells may come from the graft donor. The CDR3 nucleotides read TGCAGTTCCCGACAGGGCGGAGGCTACACCTTC. Translated: CSSRQGGGYTF.